The clone carrying this T cell receptor (beta chain) was detected many times. The antigen remains unidentified. The V gene's germline CDR1 is SGHTA and CDR2 FQGNSA. The CDR3 loop spans 13 amino acids. V was cut by 8 bases and J by 4 bases, with 12 bases left in between. This record belongs to a study of T cell repertoires in cytomegalovirus infection. Background on the study: Used in the study were CMV epitopes, some recently identified and HLA-C-restricted, others well-studied and HLA-B-restricted. Based on public TCR beta signatures, there were indications of CMV infection and of a matching HLA type. Study-wide findings and caveats: HLA-C-restricted CMV-specific TCR beta clonotypes prevailed in the ex vivo response. Frequencies of public TCR beta families were cumulated, and this identified carriers of CMV plus the relevant HLA.

TCRdb called the reads again in MiXCR, with one record for every CDR3 protein. The sample comprises 680,000 or so distinct CDR3 sequences, roughly 36% of which are singletons, and roughly 20% rests with the top ten. The receptor was derived from a human donor in good health (CMV status not recorded). Some clones in this sample may be carry-over from other donors' samples. Here the sequenced sample was cultured PBMCs, taken from culture after CMV antigen stimulation. V usage is TRBV7-2 and J usage is TRBJ2-4, with D possibly being TRBD2 (5 bases). CDR3 residues: CASASGLKNIQYF. The CDR3 nucleotides are TGTGCCAGCGCGAGCGGACTTAAAAACATTCAGTACTTC.